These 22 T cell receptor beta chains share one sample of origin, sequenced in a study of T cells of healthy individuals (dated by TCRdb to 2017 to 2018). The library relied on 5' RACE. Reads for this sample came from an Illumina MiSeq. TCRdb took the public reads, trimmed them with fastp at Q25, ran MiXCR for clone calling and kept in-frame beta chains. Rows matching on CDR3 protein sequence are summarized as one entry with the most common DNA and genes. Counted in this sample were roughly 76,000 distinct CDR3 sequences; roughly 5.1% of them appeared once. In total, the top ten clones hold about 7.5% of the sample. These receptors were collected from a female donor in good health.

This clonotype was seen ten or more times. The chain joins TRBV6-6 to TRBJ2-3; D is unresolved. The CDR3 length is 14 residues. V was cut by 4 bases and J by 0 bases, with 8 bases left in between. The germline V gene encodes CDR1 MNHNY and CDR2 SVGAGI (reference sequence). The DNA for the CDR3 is TGTGCCAGCAGTTTTCTAGGAAGCACAGATACGCAGTATTTT. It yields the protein CASSFLGSTDTQYF.

CDR3 protein: CAIQPGGSGPYEQYF. The CDR3 bases are TGTGCCATCCAGCCGGGAGGGTCTGGTCCCTACGAGCAGTACTTC. The chain joins TRBV10-3 to TRBJ2-7, with 8 bases fitting TRBD2. Trimming took 8 bases from V and 2 from J; bases not matched to a gene: 11. The length of the CDR3 is 15 residues. The germline CDR1 and CDR2 sequences are ENHRY and SYGVKD.

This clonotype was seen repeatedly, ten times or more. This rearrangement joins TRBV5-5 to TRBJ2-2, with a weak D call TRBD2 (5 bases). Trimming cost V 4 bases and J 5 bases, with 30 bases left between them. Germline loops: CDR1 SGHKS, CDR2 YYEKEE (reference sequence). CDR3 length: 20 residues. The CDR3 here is CASSHPEGSGRWRPTGELFF. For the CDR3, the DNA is TGTGCCAGCAGCCATCCCGAGGGATCGGGCAGGTGGAGACCTACCGGGGAGCTGTTTTTT.

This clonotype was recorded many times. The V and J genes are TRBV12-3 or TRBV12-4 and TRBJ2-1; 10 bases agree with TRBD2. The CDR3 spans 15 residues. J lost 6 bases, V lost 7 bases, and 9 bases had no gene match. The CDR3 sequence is CASIPRTSGLNEQFF. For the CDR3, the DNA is TGTGCCAGCATCCCCCGGACTAGCGGACTCAATGAGCAGTTCTTC.

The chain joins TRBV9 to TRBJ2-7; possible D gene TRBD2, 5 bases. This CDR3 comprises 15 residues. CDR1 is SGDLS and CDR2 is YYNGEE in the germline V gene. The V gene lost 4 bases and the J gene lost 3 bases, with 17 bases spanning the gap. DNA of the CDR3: TGTGCCAGCAGCCCCTCCGGGGTATCCTACTACGAGCAGTACTTC. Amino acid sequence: CASSPSGVSYYEQYF.

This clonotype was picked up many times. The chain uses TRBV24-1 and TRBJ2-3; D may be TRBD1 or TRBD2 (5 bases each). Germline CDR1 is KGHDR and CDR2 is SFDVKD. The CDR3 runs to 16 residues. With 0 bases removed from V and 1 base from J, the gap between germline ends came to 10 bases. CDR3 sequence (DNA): TGTGCCACCAGTGATTTGCCGGGACCCGGCACAGATACGCAGTATTTT. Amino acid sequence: CATSDLPGPGTDTQYF.

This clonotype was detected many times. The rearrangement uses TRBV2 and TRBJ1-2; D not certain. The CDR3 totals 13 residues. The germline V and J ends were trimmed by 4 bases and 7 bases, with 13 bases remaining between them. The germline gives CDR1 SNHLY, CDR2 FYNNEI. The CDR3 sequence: CASSGIGTSGYTF. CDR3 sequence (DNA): TGTGCCAGCAGTGGCATAGGAACCTCTGGCTACACCTTC.

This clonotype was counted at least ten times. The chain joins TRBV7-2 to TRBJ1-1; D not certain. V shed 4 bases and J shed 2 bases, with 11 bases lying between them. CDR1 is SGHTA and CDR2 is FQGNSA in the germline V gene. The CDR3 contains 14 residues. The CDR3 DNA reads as TGTGCCAGCAGCTGGGATGATGTAAACACTGAAGCTTTCTTT. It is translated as CASSWDDVNTEAFF.

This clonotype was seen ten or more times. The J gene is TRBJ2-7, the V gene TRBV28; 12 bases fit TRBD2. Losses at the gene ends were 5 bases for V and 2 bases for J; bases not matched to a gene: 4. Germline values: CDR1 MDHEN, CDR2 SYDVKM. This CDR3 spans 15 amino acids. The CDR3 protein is CASSPLAGGPYEQYF. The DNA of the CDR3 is TGTGCCAGCAGTCCCCTAGCGGGAGGGCCCTACGAGCAGTACTTC.

The CDR3 nucleotides are TGTGCCAGTGGGGAGCGGGAGGGGTCCACAGATACGCAGTATTTT. Translation gives CASGEREGSTDTQYF. The V and J genes are TRBV6-2 or TRBV6-3 and TRBJ2-3, with TRBD2 matching over 10 bases. CDR3 length equals 15 residues. The ends lost 9 bases at V and 2 bases at J; junction bases unmatched: 8. CDR1 and CDR2 (germline): MNHEY, SVGEGT.

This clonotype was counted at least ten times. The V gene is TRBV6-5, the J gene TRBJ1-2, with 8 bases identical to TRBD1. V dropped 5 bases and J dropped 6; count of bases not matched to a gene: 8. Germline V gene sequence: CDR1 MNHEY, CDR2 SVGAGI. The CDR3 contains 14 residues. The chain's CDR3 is CASSTRTGRNGYTF. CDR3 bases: TGTGCCAGCAGTACTCGGACAGGGAGAAATGGCTACACCTTC.

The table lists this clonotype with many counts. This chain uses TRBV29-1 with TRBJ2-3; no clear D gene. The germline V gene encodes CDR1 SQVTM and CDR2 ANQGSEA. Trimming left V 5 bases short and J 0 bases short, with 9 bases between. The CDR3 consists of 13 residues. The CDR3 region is CSVRPPSTDTQYF. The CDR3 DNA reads TGCAGCGTTCGCCCACCTAGCACAGATACGCAGTATTTT.

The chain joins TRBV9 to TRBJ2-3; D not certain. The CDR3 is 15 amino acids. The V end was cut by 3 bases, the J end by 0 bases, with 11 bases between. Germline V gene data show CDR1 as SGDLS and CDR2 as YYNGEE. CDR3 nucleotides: TGTGCCAGCAGCGAGACCCTTACAAGCACAGATACGCAGTATTTT. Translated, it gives CASSETLTSTDTQYF.

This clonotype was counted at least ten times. This chain's CDR3 is CASSPGTGADEQFF. CDR3 nucleotides: TGCGCCAGCAGCCCAGGGACAGGGGCGGATGAGCAGTTCTTC. The chain uses TRBV5-1 and TRBJ2-1; 10 bases match TRBD1. Germline lookup yields CDR1 SGHRS and CDR2 YFSETQ. This CDR3 contains 14 residues. Trimming at V came to 4 bases and at J to 8 bases, leaving 6 bases not matched to a gene.

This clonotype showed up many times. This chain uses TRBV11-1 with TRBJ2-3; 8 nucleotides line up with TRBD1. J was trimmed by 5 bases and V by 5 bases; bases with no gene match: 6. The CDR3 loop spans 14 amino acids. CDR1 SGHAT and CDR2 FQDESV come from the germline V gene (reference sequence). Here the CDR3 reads CASSLGQVGDTQYF. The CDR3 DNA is TGTGCCAGCAGCCTGGGACAGGTTGGAGATACGCAGTATTTT.

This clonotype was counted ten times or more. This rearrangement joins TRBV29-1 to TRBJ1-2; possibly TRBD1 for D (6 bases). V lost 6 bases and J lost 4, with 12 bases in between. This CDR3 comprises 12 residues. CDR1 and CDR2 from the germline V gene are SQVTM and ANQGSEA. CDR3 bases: TGCAGCGTGGGAACAGGGTCCTATGGCTACACCTTC. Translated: CSVGTGSYGYTF.

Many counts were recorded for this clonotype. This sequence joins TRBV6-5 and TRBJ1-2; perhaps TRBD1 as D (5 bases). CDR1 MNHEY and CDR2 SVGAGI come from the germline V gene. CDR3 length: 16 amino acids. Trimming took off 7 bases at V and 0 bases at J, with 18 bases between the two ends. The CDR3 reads CASIPGGAATNYGYTF. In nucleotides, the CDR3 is TGTGCCAGCATCCCCGGCGGGGCAGCTACTAACTATGGCTACACCTTC.

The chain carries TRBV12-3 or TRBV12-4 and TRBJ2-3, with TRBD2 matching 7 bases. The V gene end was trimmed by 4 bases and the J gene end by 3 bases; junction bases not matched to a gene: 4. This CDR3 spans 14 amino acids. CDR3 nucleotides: TGTGCCAGCAGTTCCTGGGAGGGTACAGATACGCAGTATTTT. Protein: CASSSWEGTDTQYF.

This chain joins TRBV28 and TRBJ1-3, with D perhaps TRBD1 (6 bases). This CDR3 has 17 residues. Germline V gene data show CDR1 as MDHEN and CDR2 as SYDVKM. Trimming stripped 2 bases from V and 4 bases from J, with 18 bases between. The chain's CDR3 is CASSLPPGQGLGNTIYF. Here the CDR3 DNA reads TGTGCCAGCAGTTTACCCCCCGGGCAGGGGCTCGGAAACACCATATATTTT.

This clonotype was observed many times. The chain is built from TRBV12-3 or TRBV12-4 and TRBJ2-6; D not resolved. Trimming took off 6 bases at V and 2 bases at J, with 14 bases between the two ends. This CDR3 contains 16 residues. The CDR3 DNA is TGTGCCAGCAGATCAGCCTCGGAGACTGGGGCCAACGTCCTGACTTTC. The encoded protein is CASRSASETGANVLTF.

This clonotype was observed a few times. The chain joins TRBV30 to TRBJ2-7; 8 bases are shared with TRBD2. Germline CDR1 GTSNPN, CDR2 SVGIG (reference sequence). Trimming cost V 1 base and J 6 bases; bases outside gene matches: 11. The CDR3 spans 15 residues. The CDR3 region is CAWSAVAGMLVEQYF. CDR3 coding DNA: TGTGCCTGGAGTGCCGTAGCGGGAATGCTCGTCGAGCAGTACTTC.

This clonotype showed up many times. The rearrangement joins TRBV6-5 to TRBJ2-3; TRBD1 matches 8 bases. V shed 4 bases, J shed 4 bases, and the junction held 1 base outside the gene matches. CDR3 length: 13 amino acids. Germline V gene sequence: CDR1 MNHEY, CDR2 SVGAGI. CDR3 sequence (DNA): TGTGCCAGCAGTTCACAGGGGGCAGATACGCAGTATTTT. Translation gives CASSSQGADTQYF.